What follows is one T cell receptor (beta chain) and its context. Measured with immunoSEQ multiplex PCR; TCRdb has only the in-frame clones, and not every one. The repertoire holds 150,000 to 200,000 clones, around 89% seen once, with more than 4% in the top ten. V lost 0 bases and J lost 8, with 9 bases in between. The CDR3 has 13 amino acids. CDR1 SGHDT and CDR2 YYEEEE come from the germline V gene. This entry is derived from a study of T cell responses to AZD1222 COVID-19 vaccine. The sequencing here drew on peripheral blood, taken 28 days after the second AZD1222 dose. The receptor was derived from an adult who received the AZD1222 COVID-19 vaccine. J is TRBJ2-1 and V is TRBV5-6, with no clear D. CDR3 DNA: TGTGCCAGCAGCTTGGGGAATGGGGATGAGCAGTTCTTC. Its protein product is CASSLGNGDEQFF.